The 18 T cell receptor beta chains below all came from one sample that was sequenced in a study of blood T cell repertoires in COVID-19. TCRdb keeps only in-frame clones here, not all; method: immunoSEQ multiplex PCR. The sample contains some 310,000 clones, 90% of which appear only once. The specimen sequenced was peripheral blood. All receptors come from a woman in her thirties or forties with COVID-19, enrolled during active disease.

The J gene is TRBJ2-5, the V gene TRBV14; no clear D. V lost 4 bases to trimming and J lost 7 bases, with 16 bases between them. CDR3 length: 14 amino acids. Germline V gene sequence: CDR1 SGHDN, CDR2 FVKESK. This CDR3 is CASSLDPLSGTQYF. The CDR3 DNA follows: TGTGCCAGCAGCCTAGACCCTCTTTCCGGGACCCAGTACTTC.

The chain has TRBV28 and TRBJ1-2; 9 nucleotides line up with TRBD1. V lost 7 bases to trimming and J lost 8 bases; unmatched junction nucleotides: 8. CDR3 size: 13 residues. Looked up from germline, CDR1 is MDHEN and CDR2 is SYDVKM. The CDR3 loop reads CASIGDRVGGYTF. The CDR3 region has the DNA TGTGCCAGCATTGGGGACAGGGTCGGCGGCTACACCTTC.

This chain links TRBV9 with TRBJ1-5; D uncertain. CDR1 and CDR2 (germline): SGDLS, YYNGEE. The CDR3 loop spans 14 amino acids. Trimming cost V 0 bases and J 4 bases, with 8 bases left between them. In DNA form, the CDR3 reads TGTGCCAGCAGCGTAGGGGCAGAAAATCAGCCCCAGCATTTT. This translates into CASSVGAENQPQHF.

With respect to this clone: A read error may explain this, as a much larger clone is one base away. V is TRBV5-5 and J is TRBJ2-7; 13 nucleotides align to TRBD2. Trimming removed 2 bases from V and 5 bases from J; junction bases left unmatched: 1. CDR1 and CDR2 (germline): SGHKS, YYEKEE (reference sequence). This CDR3 has 14 residues. The CDR3 nucleotides are TGTGCCAGCAGCTTCGGACTAGCGGGAGACGAGCAGTACTTC. Translated, it gives CASSFGLAGDEQYF. The full variable domain, rest sourced from reference TRBV5-5 and TRBJ2-7, is DAGVTQSPTHLIKTRGQQVTLRCSPISGHKSVSWYQQVLGQGPQFIFQYYEKEERGRGNFPDRFSARQFPNYSSELNVNALLLGDSALYLCASSFGLAGDEQYFGPGTRLTVT.

This clone has more than one count but fewer than ten. The chain carries TRBV6-5 and TRBJ1-4; D ambiguous. The CDR3 length is 14 residues. The V end lost 5 bases, the J end lost 10 bases, and 17 bases lay between the germline ends. Germline V gene lookup returns CDR1 MNHEY and CDR2 SVGAGI. DNA for the CDR3: TGTGCCAGCAGTCCCGACACCACATCCGGAAAACTGTTTTTT. Translated, it gives CASSPDTTSGKLFF.

The chain has TRBV28 and TRBJ1-5; 7 bases fit TRBD1. The CDR3 extends over 15 amino acids. Germline lookup yields CDR1 MDHEN and CDR2 SYDVKM. The J segment lost 1 base and the V segment lost 5 bases, leaving 5 bases of the junction unmatched. The CDR3 DNA reads TGTGCCAGCAGTCCACCGGGACAGAGCAATCAGCCCCAGCATTTT. It codes for CASSPPGQSNQPQHF.

This chain links TRBV25-1 with TRBJ1-4; 7 bases align to TRBD1. This CDR3 is built from 16 residues. Germline CDR1 MGHDK, CDR2 SYGVNS. The V and J ends lost 1 base and 8 bases, in that order; junction bases with no gene match: 10. The CDR3 reads CASSEFVTGAREKLFF. For the CDR3, the DNA is TGTGCCAGCAGTGAATTCGTAACAGGGGCAAGAGAAAAACTGTTTTTT. Together with reference TRBV25-1 and TRBJ1-4, the CDR3 gives the full variable domain: EADIYQTPRYLVIGTGKKITLECSQTMGHDKMYWYQQDPGMELHLIHYSYGVNSTEKGDLSSESTVSRIRTEHFPLTLESARPSHTSQYLCASSEFVTGAREKLFFGSGTQLSVL.

V usage is TRBV28 and J usage is TRBJ1-4; the match to TRBD1 covers 7 bases. The V segment lost 7 bases and the J segment 6 bases; nucleotides outside the gene matches: 8. The CDR3 contains 14 residues. The V gene's germline CDR1 is MDHEN and CDR2 SYDVKM. The DNA for the CDR3 is TGTGCCAGCAATCAACAGGGGCGCGATGAAAAACTGTTTTTT. The encoded protein is CASNQQGRDEKLFF.

This rearrangement joins TRBV19 to TRBJ1-2, with TRBD1 identical over 9 bases. Trimming cost V 4 bases and J 7 bases; bases outside gene matches: 4. The CDR3 contains 13 residues. Germline V gene data show CDR1 as LNHDA and CDR2 as SQIVND (reference sequence). The CDR3 DNA reads as TGTGCCAGTAGTAGGGACAGGGCGAGTGGCTACACCTTC. Its translation is CASSRDRASGYTF.

This rearrangement joins TRBV5-1 to TRBJ2-7; 9 bases line up with TRBD1. In germline, CDR1 is SGHRS, CDR2 YFSETQ. V was clipped by 0 bases and J by 0 bases; unmatched bases: 4. There are 16 residues in the CDR3. In DNA form, the CDR3 reads TGCGCCAGCAGCTTGGCCCCGACAGGGGGCTCCTACGAGCAGTACTTC. Amino acids: CASSLAPTGGSYEQYF.

The gene calls are TRBV9 and TRBJ2-2; 10 bases map to TRBD2. CDR1 and CDR2 from the germline V gene are SGDLS and YYNGEE. The CDR3 has 19 residues. Trimming took 2 bases from V and 0 from J; bases not matched to a gene: 10. CDR3 sequence: CASSVGLALAGANTGELFF. The CDR3 DNA reads as TGTGCCAGCAGCGTGGGGTTGGCTCTAGCGGGAGCGAACACCGGGGAGCTGTTTTTT.

V and J are TRBV28 and TRBJ1-5; unclear D gene. With 6 bases removed from V and 0 bases from J, the gap between germline ends came to 18 bases. The CDR3 extends over 17 amino acids. Looked up from germline, CDR1 is MDHEN and CDR2 is SYDVKM. CDR3: CASRRQRESYSNQPQHF. DNA for the CDR3: TGTGCCAGCAGAAGACAAAGGGAGAGTTATAGCAATCAGCCCCAGCATTTT.

This clone was recorded only once. This chain connects TRBV5-1 to TRBJ2-7, with 7 bases identical to TRBD2. CDR3 length: 14 amino acids. The junction had 5 bases not matched to a gene; V was cut back by 3 bases and J by 2 bases. Germline values: CDR1 SGHRS, CDR2 YFSETQ. For the CDR3, the DNA is TGCGCCAGCAGCTCGACGGGGGGACCCTACGAGCAGTACTTC. Its translation: CASSSTGGPYEQYF.

The gene calls are TRBV5-4 and TRBJ1-4; no clear D. Germline CDR1 is SGHNT and CDR2 is YYREEE (reference sequence). The CDR3 extends over 15 amino acids. V was clipped by 5 bases and J by 0 bases, with 11 bases between them. The CDR3 is CASSMTPATNEKLFF. The CDR3 nucleotides read TGTGCCAGCAGTATGACACCCGCAACTAATGAAAAACTGTTTTTT.

The V call is TRBV18, the J call TRBJ1-2; the D gene is possibly TRBD1 (5 bases). Between the trimmed V and J ends, which lost 6 bases and 6 bases, there was a span of 14 bases. Germline assignment: CDR1 KGHSH and CDR2 LQKENI. The CDR3 is 13 amino acids. The CDR3 region is CASSLGGGDGYTF. The DNA of the CDR3 is TGTGCCAGCTCTCTTGGGGGAGGTGATGGCTACACCTTC.

This chain links TRBV19 with TRBJ2-3, with 8 nucleotides matching TRBD2. Germline assignment: CDR1 LNHDA and CDR2 SQIVND (reference sequence). After removal of 4 bases from V and 6 bases from J, the junction contained 6 bases not matched to a gene. CDR3 length: 14 amino acids. CDR3 bases: TGTGCCAGTAGTAACCGGGGGGGGGCGGATACGCAGTATTTT. This translates into CASSNRGGADTQYF.

This clone was counted a single time. This chain joins TRBV18 and TRBJ1-2, with 10 bases identical to TRBD1. Germline V CDR1 and CDR2: KGHSH, LQKENI. V shed 2 bases and J 0 bases; nucleotides not matched to a gene: 3. The CDR3 has 16 amino acids. The CDR3 DNA reads TGTGCCAGCTCACCAGGACAGGGGGGAACTAACTATGGCTACACCTTC. Translation gives CASSPGQGGTNYGYTF.

This clone was picked up one time. The V call is TRBV7-9, the J call TRBJ2-5; the D gene is possibly TRBD2 (5 bases). The CDR3 consists of 14 residues. CDR1 and CDR2 (germline): SEHNR, FQNEAQ (reference sequence). Trimming removed 3 bases from V and 1 base from J, with 9 bases in between. CDR3 residues: CASSFSGSQETQYF. The DNA of the CDR3 is TGTGCCAGCAGCTTCAGCGGTAGCCAAGAGACCCAGTACTTC.